A selection of T cell receptor beta chains follows, all from one sample in a study of blood T cell repertoires in COVID-19. Method: immunoSEQ multiplex PCR; TCRdb's copy keeps in-frame clones and lacks some. The table shows 100,000 to 150,000 clones, with under 90% occurring only once. Sequenced material: peripheral blood. These TCRs come from a woman between 70 and 85 years old with acute or convalescent COVID-19. The CDR3 runs from the conserved cysteine through the conserved F or W. D genes are given only for firm matches. Size values are once, few and many counts, or a class for expanded clones, and some rows have none.

D gene,J gene,V gene,clone size,CDR3 protein,CDR3 DNA
TRBD1,TRBJ1-1,TRBV6-2/TRBV6-3,once,CASSAEGAIPTEAFF,TGTGCCAGCAGCGCAGAGGGGGCGATTCCCACTGAAGCTTTCTTT
-,TRBJ1-1,TRBV5-1,-,CASSSQGATEAFF,TGCGCCAGCAGCTCACAGGGCGCCACTGAAGCTTTCTTT
-,TRBJ1-6,TRBV4-1,few,CASSQRGTNYSPLHF,TGCGCCAGCAGCCAACGGGGAACTAACTATTCACCCCTCCACTTT
-,TRBJ1-2,TRBV11-2,-,CASSSTGYYGYTF,TGTGCCAGCAGCTCTACAGGGTACTATGGCTACACCTTC
TRBD1,TRBJ2-1,TRBV6-5,-,CASRPGQGAYNEQFF,TGTGCCAGCAGACCCGGACAGGGGGCCTACAATGAGCAGTTCTTC
TRBD1,TRBJ1-3,TRBV5-1,once,CASRPGQGESGNTIYF,TGCGCCAGCAGACCGGGACAGGGAGAGTCTGGAAACACCATATATTTT
TRBD1,TRBJ2-3,TRBV12-5,-,CASLYRGSDTQYF,TGTGCTAGTCTATACAGGGGGTCCGATACGCAGTATTTT
TRBD2,TRBJ2-1,TRBV29-1,-,CSVGGGSYNEQFF,TGCAGCGTTGGCGGGGGCTCCTACAATGAGCAGTTCTTC
TRBD1,TRBJ2-5,TRBV10-3,-,CAISDLPGTGSETQYF,TGTGCCATCAGTGACTTACCCGGGACAGGGAGTGAGACCCAGTACTTC
-,TRBJ1-2,TRBV7-9,-,CASSLDTEFYGYTF,TGTGCCAGCAGCTTAGACACAGAATTCTATGGCTACACCTTC
-,TRBJ1-2,TRBV3-1/TRBV3-2,-,CASSQDPSGGGYYGYTF,TGTGCCAGCAGCCAAGACCCCAGCGGGGGCGGGTACTATGGCTACACCTTC
TRBD2,TRBJ2-1,TRBV19,-,CASSIEGLVKGEQFF,TGTGCCAGTAGTATAGAAGGACTAGTTAAAGGTGAGCAGTTCTTC
TRBD1,TRBJ1-1,TRBV7-9,few,CASRPTGAMNTEAFF,TGTGCCAGCAGACCTACAGGGGCGATGAACACTGAAGCTTTCTTT